These 11 T cell receptor beta chains were sequenced from one sample in a study of T cell responses to AZD1222 COVID-19 vaccine. The data were produced by immunoSEQ multiplex PCR, yet TCRdb's version contains in-frame clones alone and is incomplete. The sample has about 140,000 clones; around 92% are singletons. The sample here was peripheral blood, taken on day 0 of AZD1222 vaccination. These receptors originate from an adult in good health.

The V call is TRBV4-3, the J call TRBJ1-4, with 8 bases lining up with TRBD1. The CDR3 has 14 amino acids. The trim removed 4 bases at V and 5 bases at J, leaving 3 bases unmatched. Germline values: CDR1 LGHNA, CDR2 YSLEER. The CDR3 region has the DNA TGCGCCAGCAGCCGGGACAGGTGGAATGAAAAACTGTTTTTT. Amino acid sequence: CASSRDRWNEKLFF.

This rearrangement joins TRBV7-2 to TRBJ1-1; 7 bases agree with TRBD1. Germline CDR1 reads SGHTA; CDR2 reads FQGNSA. CDR3 length: 14 residues. After removal of 0 bases from V and 4 bases from J, the junction contained 2 bases not matched to a gene. In nucleotides, the CDR3 is TGTGCCAGCAGCTTAGCCAGGACAGGCACTGAAGCTTTCTTT. This encodes CASSLARTGTEAFF. Full variable domain (outside the CDR3, taken from reference TRBV7-2 and TRBJ1-1): GAGVSQSPSNKVTEKGKDVELRCDPISGHTALYWYRQSLGQGLEFLIYFQGNSAPDKSGLPSDRFSAERTGGSVSTLTIQRTQQEDSAVYLCASSLARTGTEAFFGQGTRLTVV.

Only one count was recorded for this clone. V usage is TRBV6-4 and J usage is TRBJ1-2, with 12 bases fitting TRBD1. With V trimmed by 0 bases and J by 8 bases, 7 bases remained unmatched. Germline V gives CDR1 MRHNA, CDR2 SNTAGT. The CDR3 is made up of 16 amino acids. DNA of the CDR3: TGTGCCAGCAGTGACTCTGCCGGGACAGGGGGCCGCGGCTACACCTTC. This codes for CASSDSAGTGGRGYTF.

V is TRBV2 and J is TRBJ1-5, with 10 bases that match TRBD1. With 3 bases clipped from V and 6 bases from J, the junction kept 2 bases outside the gene matches. Germline V gene data show CDR1 as SNHLY and CDR2 as FYNNEI. The CDR3 is 14 residues long. The CDR3 nucleotides read TGTGCCAGCAGTGACGGGACAGGGGTTCAGCCCCAGCATTTT. It is translated as CASSDGTGVQPQHF.

This clone was counted between two and nine times. V gene TRBV5-6 combines with J gene TRBJ2-3; D gene uncertain. Per germline, CDR1 SGHDT and CDR2 YYEEEE. The CDR3 is 12 residues long. V lost 3 bases and J 6 bases, leaving 8 bases between the germline ends. CDR3 sequence: CASSYLRDTQYF. DNA of the CDR3: TGTGCCAGCAGCTACTTACGCGATACGCAGTATTTT. The full variable domain, its missing parts supplied by reference TRBV5-6 and TRBJ2-3, is DAGVTQSPTHLIKTRGQQVTLRCSPKSGHDTVSWYQQALGQGPQFIFQYYEEEERQRGNFPDRFSGHQFPNYSSELNVNALLLGDSALYLCASSYLRDTQYFGPGTRLTVL.

This chain joins TRBV6-5 and TRBJ1-2; D call uncertain. CDR1 is MNHEY, CDR2 SVGAGI, per germline. V shed 0 bases and J shed 8 bases, with 10 bases lying between them. CDR3 length: 13 residues. CDR3 in DNA: TGTGCCAGCAGTTACTCACAGATTCGCGGCTACACCTTC. Protein sequence: CASSYSQIRGYTF.

The rearrangement links TRBV4-2 to TRBJ1-1; D may be TRBD1 (6 bases). The CDR3 consists of 11 residues. The germline CDR1 and CDR2 sequences are LGHNA and YNFKEQ. The V end was cut by 2 bases, the J end by 8 bases, with 6 bases between. CDR3 residues: CASSQTGEAFF. In DNA, the CDR3 is TGTGCCAGCAGCCAAACAGGGGAAGCTTTCTTT.

The rearrangement joins TRBV4-1 to TRBJ1-2; no reliable D call. Looked up from germline, CDR1 is MGHRA and CDR2 is YSYEKL. The CDR3 runs to 14 residues. Trimming left V 0 bases short and J 8 bases short, with 13 bases between. CDR3 protein: CASSQESNRRGYTF. Here the CDR3 DNA reads TGCGCCAGCAGCCAAGAAAGTAATAGGCGAGGCTACACCTTC.

The V call is TRBV28, the J call TRBJ1-4, with 12 bases fitting TRBD1. The V gene end was trimmed by 5 bases and the J gene end by 3 bases; junction bases not matched to a gene: 13. This CDR3 comprises 19 residues. In germline, CDR1 is MDHEN, CDR2 SYDVKM. The CDR3 bases are TGTGCCAGCAGTCCTATATCCGGGACAGGGGGCGAGCCTAATGAAAAACTGTTTTTT. This codes for CASSPISGTGGEPNEKLFF.

The J gene is TRBJ2-2, the V gene TRBV2, with TRBD1 as a possible D gene (5 bases). Germline V gives CDR1 SNHLY, CDR2 FYNNEI. Trimming took off 4 bases at V and 8 bases at J, with 14 bases between the two ends. The CDR3 is 14 residues long. CDR3 sequence (DNA): TGTGCCAGCAGTGGGGATTATAGGGGTGGGGAGCTGTTTTTT. Encoded protein: CASSGDYRGGELFF.

The V call is TRBV11-1, the J call TRBJ2-3; 10 bases align to TRBD2. The V and J ends lost 6 bases and 5 bases, in that order; junction bases with no gene match: 8. CDR1 is SGHAT and CDR2 is FQDESV in the germline V gene (reference sequence). The CDR3 extends over 15 amino acids. In nucleotides, the CDR3 is TGTGCCAGCAGACATAGCGGGGGGCCTAGAGATACGCAGTATTTT. Encoded protein: CASRHSGGPRDTQYF.